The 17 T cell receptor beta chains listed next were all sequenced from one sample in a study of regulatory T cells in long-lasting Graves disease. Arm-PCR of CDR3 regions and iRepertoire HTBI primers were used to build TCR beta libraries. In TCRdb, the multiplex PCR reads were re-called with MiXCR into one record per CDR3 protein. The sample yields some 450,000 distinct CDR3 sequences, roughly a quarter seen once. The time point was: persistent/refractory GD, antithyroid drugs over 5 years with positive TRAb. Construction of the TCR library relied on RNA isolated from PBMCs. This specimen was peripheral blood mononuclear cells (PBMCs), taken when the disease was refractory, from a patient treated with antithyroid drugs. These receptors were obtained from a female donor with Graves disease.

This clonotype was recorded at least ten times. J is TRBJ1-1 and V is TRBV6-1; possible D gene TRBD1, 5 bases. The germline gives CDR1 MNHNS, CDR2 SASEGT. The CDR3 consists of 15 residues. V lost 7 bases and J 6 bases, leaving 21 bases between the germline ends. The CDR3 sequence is CASNNWGRDLAEAFF. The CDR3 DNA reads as TGTGCCAGCAACAACTGGGGCAGGGATCTGGCTGAAGCTTTCTTT.

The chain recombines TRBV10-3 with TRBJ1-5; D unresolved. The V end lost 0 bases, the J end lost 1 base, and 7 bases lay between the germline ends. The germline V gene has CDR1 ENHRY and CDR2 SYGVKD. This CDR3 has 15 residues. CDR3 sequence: CAISESGLSNQPQHF. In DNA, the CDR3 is TGTGCCATCAGTGAGTCCGGACTCAGCAATCAGCCCCAGCATTTT.

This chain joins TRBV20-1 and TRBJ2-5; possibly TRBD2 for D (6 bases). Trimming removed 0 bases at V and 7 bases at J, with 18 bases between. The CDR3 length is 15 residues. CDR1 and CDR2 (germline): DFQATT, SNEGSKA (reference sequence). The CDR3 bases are TGCAGTGCTAGAGATCAGAGAAACAGGAGGGGGACCCAGTACTTC. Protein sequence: CSARDQRNRRGTQYF.

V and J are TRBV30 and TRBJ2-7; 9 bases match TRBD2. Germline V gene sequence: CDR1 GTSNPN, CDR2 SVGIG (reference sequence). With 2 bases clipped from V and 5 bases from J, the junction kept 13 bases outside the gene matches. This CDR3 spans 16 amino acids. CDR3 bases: TGTGCCTGGAGTATCTGGTTAGCGGGAGTTATCGACGAGCAGTACTTC. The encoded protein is CAWSIWLAGVIDEQYF.

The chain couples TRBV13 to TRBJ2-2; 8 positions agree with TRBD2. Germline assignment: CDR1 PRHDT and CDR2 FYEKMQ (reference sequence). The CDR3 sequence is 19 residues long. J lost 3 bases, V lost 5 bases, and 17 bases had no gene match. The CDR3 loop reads CASSNVLETSGRDTGELFF. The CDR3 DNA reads TGTGCCAGCAGCAACGTGCTGGAAACTAGCGGTCGGGACACCGGGGAGCTGTTTTTT.

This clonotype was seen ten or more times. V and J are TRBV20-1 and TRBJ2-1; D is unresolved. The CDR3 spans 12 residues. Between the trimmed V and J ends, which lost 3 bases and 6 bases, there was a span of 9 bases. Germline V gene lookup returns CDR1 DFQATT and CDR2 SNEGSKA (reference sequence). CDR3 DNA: TGCAGTGCTAGGGCAGTGGGCAATGAGCAGTTCTTC. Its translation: CSARAVGNEQFF.

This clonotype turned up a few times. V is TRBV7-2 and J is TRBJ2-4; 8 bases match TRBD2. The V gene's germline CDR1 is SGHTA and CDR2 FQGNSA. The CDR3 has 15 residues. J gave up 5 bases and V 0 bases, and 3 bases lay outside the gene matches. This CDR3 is CASSLASGTENIQYF. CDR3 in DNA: TGTGCCAGCAGCTTAGCTAGCGGGACTGAAAACATTCAGTACTTC.

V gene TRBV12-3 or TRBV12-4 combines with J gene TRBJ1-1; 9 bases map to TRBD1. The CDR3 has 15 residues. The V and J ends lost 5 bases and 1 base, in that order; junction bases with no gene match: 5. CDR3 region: CASSNRGRGNTEAFF. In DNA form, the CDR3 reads TGTGCCAGCAGTAACAGGGGGCGCGGGAACACTGAAGCTTTCTTT.

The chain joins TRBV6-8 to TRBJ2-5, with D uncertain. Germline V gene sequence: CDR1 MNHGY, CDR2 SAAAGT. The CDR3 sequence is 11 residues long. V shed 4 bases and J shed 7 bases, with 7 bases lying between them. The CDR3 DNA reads TGTGCCAGCAGTTGGGCCGGGACCCAGTACTTC. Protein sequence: CASSWAGTQYF.

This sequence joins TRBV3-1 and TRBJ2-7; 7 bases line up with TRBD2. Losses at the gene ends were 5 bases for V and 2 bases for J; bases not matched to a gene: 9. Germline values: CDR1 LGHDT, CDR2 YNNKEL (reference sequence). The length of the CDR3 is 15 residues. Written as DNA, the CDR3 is TGTGCCAGCAGCTACTTAGCGGGTAACGCCTACGAGCAGTACTTC. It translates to CASSYLAGNAYEQYF.

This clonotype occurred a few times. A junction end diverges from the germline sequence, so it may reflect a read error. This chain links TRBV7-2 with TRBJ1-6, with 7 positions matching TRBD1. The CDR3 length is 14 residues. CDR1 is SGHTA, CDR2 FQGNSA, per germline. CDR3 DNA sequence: TGTGCCAGCAGGACAGGGTCCTACAATTCACCCCTCCACTTT. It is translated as CASRTGSYNSPLHF.

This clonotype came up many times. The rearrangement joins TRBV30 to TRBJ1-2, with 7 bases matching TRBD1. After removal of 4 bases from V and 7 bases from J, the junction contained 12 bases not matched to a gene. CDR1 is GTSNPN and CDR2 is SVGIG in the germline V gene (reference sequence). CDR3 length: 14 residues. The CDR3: CAWIRPGTALGYTF. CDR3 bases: TGTGCCTGGATCCGCCCCGGGACAGCCCTTGGCTACACCTTC.

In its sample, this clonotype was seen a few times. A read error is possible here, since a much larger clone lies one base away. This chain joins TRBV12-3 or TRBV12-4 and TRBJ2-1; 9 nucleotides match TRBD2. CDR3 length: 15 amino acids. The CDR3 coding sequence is TGTGCCAGCGGTTTGAGCGGGAGGCGGTACAATGAGCAGTTCTTC. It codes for CASGLSGRRYNEQFF.

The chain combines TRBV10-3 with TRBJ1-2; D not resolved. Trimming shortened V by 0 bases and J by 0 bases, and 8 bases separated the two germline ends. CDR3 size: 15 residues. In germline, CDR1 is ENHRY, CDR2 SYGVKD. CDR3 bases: TGTGCCATCAGTGAGTCCCAAGCGGCTAACTATGGCTACACCTTC. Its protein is CAISESQAANYGYTF.

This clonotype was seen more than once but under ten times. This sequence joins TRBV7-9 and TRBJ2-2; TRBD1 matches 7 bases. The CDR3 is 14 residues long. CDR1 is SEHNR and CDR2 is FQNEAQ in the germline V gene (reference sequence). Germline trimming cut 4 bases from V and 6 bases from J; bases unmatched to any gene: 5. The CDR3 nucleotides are TGTGCCAGCAGCTCAAACAGGGGTCCCGGGGAGCTGTTTTTT. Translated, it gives CASSSNRGPGELFF.

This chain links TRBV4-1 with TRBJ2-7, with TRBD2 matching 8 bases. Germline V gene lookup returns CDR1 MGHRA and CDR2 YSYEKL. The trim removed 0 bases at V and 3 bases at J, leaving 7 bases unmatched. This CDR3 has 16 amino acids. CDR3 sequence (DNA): TGCGCCAGCAGCCAAGATGTAGCGGGGATCTTCTACGAGCAGTACTTC. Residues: CASSQDVAGIFYEQYF.

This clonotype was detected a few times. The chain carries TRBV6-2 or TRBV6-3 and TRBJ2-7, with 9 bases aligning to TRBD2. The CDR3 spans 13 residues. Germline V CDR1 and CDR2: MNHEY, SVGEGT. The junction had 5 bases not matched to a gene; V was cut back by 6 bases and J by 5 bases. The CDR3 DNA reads TGTGCCAGCAGGCCCGGGACTAGCAACGAGCAGTACTTC. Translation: CASRPGTSNEQYF.